The clone carrying this TCR beta chain was recorded at least ten times. Its antigen is unidentified. The source of the sample is a study of T cells after yellow fever vaccination. Across the study: Each low-cell-number fraction was prepared by means of SMART-Seq v4 Ultra Low Input.

Regarding the study as a whole: In FACS-sorted repertoires, abundant clonotypes from the bulk population could appear as contaminants. Primary-vaccination clones mostly resurfaced post-booster (around 96% CD4, roughly 87% CD8).

Synthesis of TCR cDNA relied on 5'RACE template switching, which attached a universal primer site and UMIs. TCRdb recomputed calls from the 5' RACE reads with MiXCR, one row per CDR3 protein. The sample contains about 340,000 distinct CDR3 sequences, approximately 9% of which appear only once. V was cut by 0 bases and J by 0 bases, with 18 bases left in between. The CDR3 sequence is 18 residues long. Germline V CDR1 and CDR2: DFQATT, SNEGSKA (reference sequence). The chain combines TRBV20-1 with TRBJ2-1; D is unresolved. This specimen consisted of PBMCs, obtained on the day of the first yellow fever vaccination. The receptor was derived from a man younger than 30 who received the YFV17D yellow fever vaccine. The CDR3 protein is CSARDLLKGVSSYNEQFF. DNA for the CDR3: TGCAGTGCTAGAGATCTCTTGAAGGGCGTTAGCTCCTACAATGAGCAGTTCTTC.